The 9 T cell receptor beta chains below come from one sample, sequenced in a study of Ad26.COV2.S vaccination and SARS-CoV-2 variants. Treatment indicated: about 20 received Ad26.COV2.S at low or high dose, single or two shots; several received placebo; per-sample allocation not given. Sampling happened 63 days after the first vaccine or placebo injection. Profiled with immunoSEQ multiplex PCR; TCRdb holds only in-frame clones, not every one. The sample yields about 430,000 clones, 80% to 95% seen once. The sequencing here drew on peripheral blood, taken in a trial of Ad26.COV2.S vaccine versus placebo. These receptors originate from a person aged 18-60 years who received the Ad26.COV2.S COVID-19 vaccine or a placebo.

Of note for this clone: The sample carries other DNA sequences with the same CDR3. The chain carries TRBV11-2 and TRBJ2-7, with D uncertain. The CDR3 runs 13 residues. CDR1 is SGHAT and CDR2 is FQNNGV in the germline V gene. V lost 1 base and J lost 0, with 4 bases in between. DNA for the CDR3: TGTGCCAGCAGCTTAGGGCCCTCCTACGAGCAGTACTTC. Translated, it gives CASSLGPSYEQYF. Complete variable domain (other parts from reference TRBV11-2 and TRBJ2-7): EAGVAQSPRYKIIEKRQSVAFWCNPISGHATLYWYQQILGQGPKLLIQFQNNGVVDDSQLPKDRFSAERLKGVDSTLKIQPAKLEDSAVYLCASSLGPSYEQYFGPGTRLTVT.

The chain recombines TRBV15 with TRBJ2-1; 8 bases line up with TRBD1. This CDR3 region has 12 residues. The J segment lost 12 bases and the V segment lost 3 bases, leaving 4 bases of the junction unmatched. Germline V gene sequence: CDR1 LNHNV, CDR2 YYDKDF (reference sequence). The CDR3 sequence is CATSSRQGPQFF. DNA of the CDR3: TGTGCCACCAGCAGTCGACAGGGGCCGCAGTTCTTC.

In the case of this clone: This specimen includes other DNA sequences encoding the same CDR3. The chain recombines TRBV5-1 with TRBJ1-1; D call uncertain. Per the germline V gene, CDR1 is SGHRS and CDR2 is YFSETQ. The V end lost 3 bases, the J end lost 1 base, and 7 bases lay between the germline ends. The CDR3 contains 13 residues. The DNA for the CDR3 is TGCGCCAGCAGCTCAGGAGCGAACACTGAAGCTTTCTTT. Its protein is CASSSGANTEAFF.

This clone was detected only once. Written as DNA, the CDR3 is TGTGCCAGCAGGGACGCGAACACCGGGGAGCTGTTTTTT. This encodes CASRDANTGELFF. This chain connects TRBV28 to TRBJ2-2; D is unclear. With 6 bases removed from V and 0 bases from J, the gap between germline ends came to 5 bases. This CDR3 spans 13 amino acids. From germline, CDR1 is MDHEN and CDR2 SYDVKM.

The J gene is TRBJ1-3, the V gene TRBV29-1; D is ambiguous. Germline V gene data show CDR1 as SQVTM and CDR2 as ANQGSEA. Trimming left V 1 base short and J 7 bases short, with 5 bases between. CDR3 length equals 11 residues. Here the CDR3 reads CSVEVGNTIYF. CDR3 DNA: TGCAGCGTTGAAGTGGGGAACACCATATATTTT.

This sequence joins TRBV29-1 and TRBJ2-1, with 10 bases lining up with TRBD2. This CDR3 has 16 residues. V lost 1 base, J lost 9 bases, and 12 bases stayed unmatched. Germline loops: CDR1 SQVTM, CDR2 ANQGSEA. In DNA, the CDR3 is TGCAGCGTTGAAGTATTAGTACTAGCGGGAAACGGTGAGCAGTTCTTC. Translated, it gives CSVEVLVLAGNGEQFF.

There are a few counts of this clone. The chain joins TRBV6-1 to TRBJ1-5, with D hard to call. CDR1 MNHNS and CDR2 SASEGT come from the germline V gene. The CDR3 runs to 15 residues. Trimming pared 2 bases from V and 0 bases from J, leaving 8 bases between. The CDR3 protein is CASSETPFSNQPQHF. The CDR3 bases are TGTGCCAGCAGTGAAACTCCATTTAGCAATCAGCCCCAGCATTTT.

CDR3 DNA sequence: TGTGCCAGCAGCTTATACACTAGCGGGTTCTACGAGCAGTACTTC. Encoded protein: CASSLYTSGFYEQYF. The rearrangement links TRBV7-2 to TRBJ2-7; 9 nucleotides agree with TRBD2. Looked up from germline, CDR1 is SGHTA and CDR2 is FQGNSA. The J segment lost 3 bases and the V segment lost 2 bases, leaving 5 bases of the junction unmatched. The CDR3 loop spans 15 amino acids.

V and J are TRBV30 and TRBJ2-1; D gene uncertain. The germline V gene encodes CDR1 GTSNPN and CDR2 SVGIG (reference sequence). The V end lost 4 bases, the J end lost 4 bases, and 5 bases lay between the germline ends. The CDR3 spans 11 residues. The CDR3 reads CAWTLYNEQFF. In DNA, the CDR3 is TGTGCCTGGACCCTATACAATGAGCAGTTCTTC. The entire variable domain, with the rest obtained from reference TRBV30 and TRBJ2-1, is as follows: SQTIHQWPATLVQPVGSPLSLECTVEGTSNPNLYWYRQAAGRGLQLLFYSVGIGQISSEVPQNLSASRPQDRQFILSSKKLLLSDSGFYLCAWTLYNEQFFGPGTRLTVL.